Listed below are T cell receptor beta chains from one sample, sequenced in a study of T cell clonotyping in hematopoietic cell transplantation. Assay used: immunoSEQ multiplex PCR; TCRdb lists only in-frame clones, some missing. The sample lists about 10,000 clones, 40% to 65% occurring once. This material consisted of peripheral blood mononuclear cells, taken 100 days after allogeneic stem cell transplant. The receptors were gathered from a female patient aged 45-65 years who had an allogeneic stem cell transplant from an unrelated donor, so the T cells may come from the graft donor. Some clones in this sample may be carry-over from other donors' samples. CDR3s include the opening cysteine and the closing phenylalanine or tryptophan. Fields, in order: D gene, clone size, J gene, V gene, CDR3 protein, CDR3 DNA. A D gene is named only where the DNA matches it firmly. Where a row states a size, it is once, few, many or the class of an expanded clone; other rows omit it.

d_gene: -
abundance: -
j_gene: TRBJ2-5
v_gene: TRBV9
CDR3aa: CASTVGGNSAVEETQYF
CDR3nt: TGTGCCAGCACCGTAGGGGGGAATTCGGCTGTGGAAGAGACCCAGTACTTC

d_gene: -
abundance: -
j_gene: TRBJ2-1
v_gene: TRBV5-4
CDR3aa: CASSLVVSSYNEQFF
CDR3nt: TGTGCCAGCAGCTTGGTGGTTAGCTCCTACAATGAGCAGTTCTTC

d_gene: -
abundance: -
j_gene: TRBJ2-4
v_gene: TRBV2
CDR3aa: CASSEGRERYF
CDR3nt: TGTGCCAGCAGTGAAGGAAGGGAGCGGTACTTC

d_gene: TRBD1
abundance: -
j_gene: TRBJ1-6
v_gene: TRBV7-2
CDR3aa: CASSLQRTGGNSPLHF
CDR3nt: TGTGCCAGCAGCTTACAACGGACAGGGGGCAATTCACCCCTCCACTTT

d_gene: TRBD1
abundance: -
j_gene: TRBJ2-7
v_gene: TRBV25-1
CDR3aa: CASSEDRASYEQYF
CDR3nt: TGTGCCAGCAGTGAAGACAGGGCCTCCTACGAGCAGTACTTC

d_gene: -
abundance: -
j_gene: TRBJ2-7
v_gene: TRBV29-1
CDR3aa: CSALTDPSGHEQYF
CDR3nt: TGCAGCGCGTTAACCGACCCGAGCGGCCACGAGCAGTACTTC

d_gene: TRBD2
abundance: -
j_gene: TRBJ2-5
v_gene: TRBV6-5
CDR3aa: CASSYGLAGPGETQYF
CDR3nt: TGTGCCAGCAGCTACGGACTAGCGGGGCCGGGGGAGACCCAGTACTTC

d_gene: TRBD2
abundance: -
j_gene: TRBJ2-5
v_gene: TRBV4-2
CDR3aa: CASSQRREGRMEGKTQYF
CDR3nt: TGTGCCAGCAGCCAACGGCGGGAGGGCCGAATGGAAGGAAAGACCCAGTACTTC

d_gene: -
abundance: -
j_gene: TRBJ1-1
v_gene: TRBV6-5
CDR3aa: CASSYSETGSEAFF
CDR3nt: TGTGCCAGCAGTTACTCTGAGACTGGATCTGAAGCTTTCTTT

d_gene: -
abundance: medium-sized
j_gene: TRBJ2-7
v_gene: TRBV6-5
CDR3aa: CASSYSPGSYEQYF
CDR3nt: TGTGCCAGCAGTTACTCCCCTGGCTCCTACGAGCAGTACTTC

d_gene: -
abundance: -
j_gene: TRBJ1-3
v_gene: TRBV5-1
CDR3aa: CASSSTAGGNTIYF
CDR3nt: TGCGCCAGCAGCTCCACGGCTGGGGGAAACACCATATATTTT

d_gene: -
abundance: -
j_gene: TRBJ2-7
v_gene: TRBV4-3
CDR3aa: CASSQEWDTGYEQYF
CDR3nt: TGCGCCAGCAGCCAAGAGTGGGACACCGGCTACGAGCAGTACTTC

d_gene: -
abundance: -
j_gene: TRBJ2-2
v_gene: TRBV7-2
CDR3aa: CASRRGDTGELFF
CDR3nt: TGTGCCAGCAGGAGGGGGGACACCGGGGAGCTGTTTTTT

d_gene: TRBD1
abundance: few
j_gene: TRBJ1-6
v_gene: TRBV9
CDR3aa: CASSGGQGWESPLHF
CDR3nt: TGTGCCAGCAGCGGAGGACAGGGTTGGGAGTCACCCCTCCACTTT

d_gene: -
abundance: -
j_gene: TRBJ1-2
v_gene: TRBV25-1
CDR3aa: CASSAPGHYGYTF
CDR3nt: TGTGCCAGCAGTGCCCCAGGGCACTATGGCTACACCTTC

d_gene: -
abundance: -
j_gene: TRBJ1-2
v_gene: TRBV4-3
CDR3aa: CASSQGHHDYGYTF
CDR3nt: TGCGCCAGCAGCCAAGGACACCACGACTATGGCTACACCTTC

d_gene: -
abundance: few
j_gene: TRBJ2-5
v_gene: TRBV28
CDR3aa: CASSPRLVQETQYF
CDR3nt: TGTGCCAGCAGTCCGCGACTAGTGCAAGAGACCCAGTACTTC

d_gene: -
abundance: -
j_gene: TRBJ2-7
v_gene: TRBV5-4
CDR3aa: CASSLGTLSSYEQYF
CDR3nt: TGTGCCAGCAGCTTGGGCACCCTTAGCTCCTACGAGCAGTACTTC

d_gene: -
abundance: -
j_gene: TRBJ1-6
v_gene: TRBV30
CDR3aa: CARKDGGNSPLHF
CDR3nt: TGTGCCCGAAAGGACGGGGGGAATTCACCCCTCCACTTT

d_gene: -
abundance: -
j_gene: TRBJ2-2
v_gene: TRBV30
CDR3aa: CAWSRGHTGELFF
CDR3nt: TGTGCCTGGAGTAGGGGACACACCGGGGAGCTGTTTTTT

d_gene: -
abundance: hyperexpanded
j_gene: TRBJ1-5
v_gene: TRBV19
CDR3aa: CASSTGNGQPQHF
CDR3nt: TGTGCCAGTAGTACAGGGAATGGGCAGCCCCAGCATTTT

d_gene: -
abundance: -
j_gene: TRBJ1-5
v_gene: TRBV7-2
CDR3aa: CASSSRPNQPQHF
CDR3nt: TGTGCCAGCAGCTCTAGGCCCAATCAGCCCCAGCATTTT

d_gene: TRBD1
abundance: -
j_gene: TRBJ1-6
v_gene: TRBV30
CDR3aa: CAWHGTDNSPLHF
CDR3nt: TGTGCCTGGCACGGGACAGATAATTCACCCCTCCACTTT

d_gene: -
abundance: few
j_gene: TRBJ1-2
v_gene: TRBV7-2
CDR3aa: CASSVPGEVGGYTF
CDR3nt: TGTGCCAGCAGCGTACCCGGTGAGGTCGGTGGCTACACCTTC

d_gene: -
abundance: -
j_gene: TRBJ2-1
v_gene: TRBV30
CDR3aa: CAWSVQGAWGDEQFF
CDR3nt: TGTGCCTGGAGTGTACAAGGGGCCTGGGGCGATGAGCAGTTCTTC

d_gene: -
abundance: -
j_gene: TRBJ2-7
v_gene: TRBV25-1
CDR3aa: CASSAPLYYEQYF
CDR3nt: TGTGCCAGCAGTGCCCCACTATACTACGAGCAGTACTTC

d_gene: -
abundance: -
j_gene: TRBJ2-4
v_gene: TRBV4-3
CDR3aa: CASSQEGPETLAKNIQYF
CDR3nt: TGCGCCAGCAGCCAAGAAGGACCGGAAACCTTAGCCAAAAACATTCAGTACTTC

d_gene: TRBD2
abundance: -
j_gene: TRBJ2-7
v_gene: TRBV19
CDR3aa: CASSIDSGVLYEQYF
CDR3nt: TGTGCCAGTAGTATAGATAGCGGGGTCCTCTACGAGCAGTACTTC